Presented here are 24 T cell receptor beta chains from one specimen sequenced in a study of T cells in Graves' hyperthyroidism and ophthalmopathy. RNA transcripts provided the source from which TCR beta CDR3 regions were amplified. Using the HTBI primer set, a first-round RT-PCR was run on the TCR CDR3. One entry per CDR3 protein, called by TCRdb with MiXCR from the multiplex PCR reads. The sample carries more than 500,000 distinct CDR3 sequences, about 15% recorded once. Specimen: blood. These receptor sequences come from a woman aged 25 to 45 with Graves' ophthalmopathy.

The J gene is TRBJ2-3, the V gene TRBV20-1, with D maybe TRBD1 (6 bases). V was pared by 5 bases and J by 4 bases, with 13 bases between. Germline assignment: CDR1 DFQATT and CDR2 SNEGSKA (reference sequence). The CDR3 runs to 13 residues. Here the CDR3 reads CSAPNREPDTQYF. The CDR3 DNA reads as TGCAGTGCTCCAAACAGGGAACCAGATACGCAGTATTTT.

Many counts were recorded for this clonotype. The chain combines TRBV27 with TRBJ2-7, with 8 bases identical to TRBD1. The CDR3 is made up of 13 amino acids. Germline V gene lookup returns CDR1 MNHEY and CDR2 SMNVEV (reference sequence). With V trimmed by 4 bases and J by 5 bases, 4 bases remained unmatched. As DNA, the CDR3 is TGTGCCAGCAGTTGGCAGGGGGCGAACGAGCAGTACTTC. The encoded protein is CASSWQGANEQYF.

This clonotype has just a few counts. The chain couples TRBV18 to TRBJ2-1; possibly TRBD1 for D (7 bases). CDR3 length equals 14 residues. Per germline, CDR1 KGHSH and CDR2 LQKENI. The V and J ends lost 3 bases and 9 bases respectively, with 15 bases between them. The CDR3 loop reads CASSPQGGHGEQFF. In DNA form, the CDR3 reads TGTGCCAGCTCACCCCAGGGGGGTCACGGTGAGCAGTTCTTC.

The chain links TRBV12-3 or TRBV12-4 to TRBJ2-7, with 8 bases that match TRBD2. V was clipped by 3 bases and J by 6 bases; unmatched bases: 7. The CDR3 is made up of 14 amino acids. As DNA, the CDR3 is TGTGCCAGCAGTTTGGCGGGAGGTGGAGGCGAGCAGTACTTC. This codes for CASSLAGGGGEQYF.

This clonotype was observed at least ten times. The J gene is TRBJ2-7, the V gene TRBV13; no definite D call. Trimming removed 2 bases from V and 4 bases from J, with 12 bases in between. The CDR3 totals 14 residues. The germline gives CDR1 PRHDT, CDR2 FYEKMQ (reference sequence). The CDR3 reads CASSLKASRYEQYF. The CDR3 nucleotides read TGTGCCAGCAGCTTAAAGGCCAGCAGATACGAGCAGTACTTC. Using reference TRBV13 and TRBJ2-7 for the parts outside the CDR3, the full variable domain is AAGVIQSPRHLIKEKRETATLKCYPIPRHDTVYWYQQGPGQDPQFLISFYEKMQSDKGSIPDRFSAQQFSDYHSELNMSSLELGDSALYFCASSLKASRYEQYFGPGTRLTVT.

The chain recombines TRBV30 with TRBJ2-7; 8 bases are a match to TRBD1. This CDR3 contains 15 residues. V dropped 0 bases and J dropped 6; count of bases not matched to a gene: 10. Germline CDR1 GTSNPN, CDR2 SVGIG (reference sequence). CDR3 sequence (DNA): TGTGCCTGGAGTGTACTGTCGGACAGGGATTTCGAGCAGTACTTC. Protein sequence: CAWSVLSDRDFEQYF.

This clonotype was seen more than once but under ten times. This chain joins TRBV5-1 and TRBJ2-7; maybe TRBD2 (6 bases). This CDR3 has 15 residues. V gave up 4 bases and J gave up 7 bases, with 21 bases separating them. Germline V gives CDR1 SGHRS, CDR2 YFSETQ. The CDR3 protein is CASSMVGGSSHEQYF. The CDR3 DNA reads TGCGCCAGCAGCATGGTGGGGGGTTCTTCTCATGAGCAGTACTTC. Based on the CDR3 plus reference TRBV5-1 and TRBJ2-7, the full variable domain is KAGVTQTPRYLIKTRGQQVTLSCSPISGHRSVSWYQQTPGQGLQFLFEYFSETQRNKGNFPGRFSGRQFSNSRSEMNVSTLELGDSALYLCASSMVGGSSHEQYFGPGTRLTVT.

A note on this clonotype: Possible read error: a much larger clone is one base away. Here the CDR3 omits its conserved ending phenylalanine or tryptophan, so a read error is the likely source. The rearrangement joins TRBV20-1 to TRBJ2-1; 10 positions match TRBD2. This CDR3 has 16 amino acids. V shed 2 bases, J shed 0 bases, and the junction held 4 bases outside the gene matches. Per the germline V gene, CDR1 is DFQATT and CDR2 is SNEGSKA (reference sequence). CDR3 region: CSARPSGGFSYNEQFL. CDR3 DNA: TGCAGTGCTAGACCTAGCGGGGGTTTCTCCTACAATGAGCAGTTCCTC.

The J gene is TRBJ2-7, the V gene TRBV4-3; a possible D gene is TRBD2 (7 bases). CDR1 and CDR2 (germline): LGHNA, YSLEER. The CDR3 covers 15 residues. V was cut by 1 base and J by 5 bases, with 15 bases left in between. The CDR3 coding sequence is TGCGCCAGCAGCCAAGCAGAACAGGGACTAAACGAGCAGTACTTC. Translation: CASSQAEQGLNEQYF.

The V gene is TRBV20-1, the J gene TRBJ2-7; 9 positions agree with TRBD1. Germline values: CDR1 DFQATT, CDR2 SNEGSKA (reference sequence). This CDR3 region has 13 residues. V lost 6 bases, J lost 4 bases, and 7 bases stayed unmatched. DNA for the CDR3: TGCAGTGCCAGACAGGGGGGGCAATACGAGCAGTACTTC. Translation gives CSARQGGQYEQYF.

This clonotype was found many times. The V gene is TRBV4-1, the J gene TRBJ2-7, with D possibly called TRBD1 or TRBD2 (6 bases each). This CDR3 spans 16 amino acids. Deletions cut 1 base from V and 0 bases from J, with 13 bases between. Per the germline V gene, CDR1 is MGHRA and CDR2 is YSYEKL. CDR3 amino acids: CASSQGGGTSSYEQYF. The CDR3 DNA reads as TGCGCCAGCAGCCAAGGTGGGGGGACAAGCTCCTACGAGCAGTACTTC.

With respect to this clonotype: One base away lies a much larger clone, so this may be a sequencing read error. The rearrangement links TRBV2 to TRBJ1-1; D gene ambiguous. CDR3 length: 14 amino acids. Trimming took off 1 base at V and 1 base at J, with 7 bases between the two ends. Germline CDR1 is SNHLY and CDR2 is FYNNEI. The CDR3 DNA reads TGTGCCAGCAGTGAAGGACTAGAGAACACTGAAGCTTTCTTT. Encoded protein: CASSEGLENTEAFF.

This clonotype came up a few times. The V and J genes are TRBV7-9 and TRBJ1-3; D gene ambiguous. CDR1 is SEHNR and CDR2 is FQNEAQ in the germline V gene (reference sequence). The CDR3 loop spans 13 amino acids. V was clipped by 5 bases and J by 2 bases, with 7 bases between them. CDR3 residues: CASSGRTGNTIYF. The DNA of the CDR3 is TGTGCCAGCAGCGGGAGAACTGGAAACACCATATATTTT.

The V and J genes are TRBV7-8 and TRBJ2-7, with TRBD2 matching over 9 bases. CDR3 length: 19 residues. Germline loops: CDR1 SGHVS, CDR2 FQNEAQ. J gave up 1 base and V 4 bases, and 17 bases lay outside the gene matches. The chain's CDR3 is CASSYRGSGRSLFSYEQYF. In nucleotides, the CDR3 is TGTGCCAGCAGCTATCGGGGTAGCGGGAGATCCTTGTTTTCCTACGAGCAGTACTTC.

In this sample, this clonotype turned up a few times. J is TRBJ2-5 and V is TRBV20-1; 13 bases line up with TRBD2. The V gene's germline CDR1 is DFQATT and CDR2 SNEGSKA (reference sequence). The CDR3 runs 14 residues. The ends lost 5 bases at V and 3 bases at J; junction bases unmatched: 3. The CDR3 region has the DNA TGCAGTGCTTTTGGACTAGCGGGAGAAGAGACCCAGTACTTC. Encoded protein: CSAFGLAGEETQYF.

This clonotype occurred many times. The V and J genes are TRBV28 and TRBJ2-1; D is unresolved. The V end was cut by 5 bases, the J end by 5 bases, with 4 bases between. The germline V gene has CDR1 MDHEN and CDR2 SYDVKM. The CDR3 has 11 residues. CDR3 residues: CASSADNEQFF. CDR3 DNA: TGTGCCAGCAGTGCAGACAATGAGCAGTTCTTC.

The chain has TRBV10-1 and TRBJ2-3, with 9 bases identical to TRBD2. CDR3 length: 16 residues. Per the germline V gene, CDR1 is WNHNN and CDR2 is SYGVQD (reference sequence). Trimming took 0 bases from V and 4 from J; bases not matched to a gene: 5. The CDR3: CASSESRAGGADTQYF. CDR3 nucleotide sequence: TGCGCCAGCAGTGAGTCCCGAGCGGGAGGTGCAGATACGCAGTATTTT.

This clonotype has just a few counts. This chain uses TRBV19 with TRBJ2-3, with 8 bases aligning to TRBD2. This CDR3 contains 18 residues. With V trimmed by 5 bases and J by 3 bases, 16 bases remained unmatched. The germline CDR1 and CDR2 sequences are LNHDA and SQIVND (reference sequence). CDR3 nucleotide sequence: TGTGCCAGTAGTCCGCCCCCGGGACTAGTGGTGGGGACAGATACGCAGTATTTT. This encodes CASSPPPGLVVGTDTQYF.

This clonotype occurred many times. This rearrangement joins TRBV12-3 or TRBV12-4 to TRBJ1-5; D gene ambiguous. The ends were cut back, 10 bases at V and 7 bases at J, with 14 bases in the middle. This CDR3 region has 12 residues. CDR3 bases: TGTGCCACAAGGGCGGCCAACCAGCCCCAGCATTTT. It yields the protein CATRAANQPQHF.

J is TRBJ2-2 and V is TRBV4-3; 11 bases map to TRBD2. The V gene end was trimmed by 0 bases and the J gene end by 5 bases; junction bases not matched to a gene: 11. From germline, CDR1 is LGHNA and CDR2 YSLEER. The length of the CDR3 is 19 residues. CDR3 amino acids: CASSQDSLAGGLKTGELFF. The CDR3, as DNA: TGCGCCAGCAGCCAAGACTCTCTAGCGGGAGGTCTTAAGACCGGGGAGCTGTTTTTT.

The CDR3 DNA sequence: TGCGCCAGCAGCCAAGCGGTACGGGGGGTTAGCACTGAAGCTTTCTTT. It yields the protein CASSQAVRGVSTEAFF. The gene calls are TRBV4-3 and TRBJ1-1, with D possibly being TRBD1 (5 bases). CDR3 length equals 16 residues. The V and J ends lost 1 base and 4 bases respectively, with 16 bases between them. Germline CDR1 is LGHNA and CDR2 is YSLEER.

The V and J genes are TRBV6-1 and TRBJ1-4; D ambiguous. Germline values: CDR1 MNHNS, CDR2 SASEGT. The CDR3 runs to 13 residues. Trimming removed 2 bases from V and 10 bases from J, with 11 bases in between. The CDR3 loop is CASSEQEEGKLFF. Written as DNA, the CDR3 is TGTGCCAGCAGTGAACAGGAGGAGGGAAAACTGTTTTTT.

The V and J genes are TRBV5-4 and TRBJ2-7, with TRBD2 as a possible D gene (5 bases). V was pared by 4 bases and J by 5 bases, with 10 bases between. CDR1 and CDR2 from the germline V gene are SGHNT and YYREEE (reference sequence). CDR3 length equals 12 residues. DNA for the CDR3: TGTGCCAGCAGCGCCTCCGGGGACGAGCAGTACTTC. Protein: CASSASGDEQYF.

This clonotype showed up just a few times. The V gene is TRBV20-1, the J gene TRBJ2-7; D might be TRBD1 (5 bases). The CDR3 spans 11 residues. The germline V gene has CDR1 DFQATT and CDR2 SNEGSKA (reference sequence). V lost 5 bases and J lost 3, with 8 bases in between. The CDR3 bases are TGCAGTGCTCTGGACAACTACGAGCAGTACTTC. Translated, it gives CSALDNYEQYF.